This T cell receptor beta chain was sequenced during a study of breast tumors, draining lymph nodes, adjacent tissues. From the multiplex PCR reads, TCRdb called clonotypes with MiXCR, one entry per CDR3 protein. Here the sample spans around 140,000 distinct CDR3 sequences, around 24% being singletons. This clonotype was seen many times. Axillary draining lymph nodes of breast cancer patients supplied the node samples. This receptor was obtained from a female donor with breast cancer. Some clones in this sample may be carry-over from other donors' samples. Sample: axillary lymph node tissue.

Here the CDR3 DNA reads TGTGCCATCAAGGGCACCTACAATGAGCAGTTCTTC. It yields the protein CAIKGTYNEQFF. This chain connects TRBV10-3 to TRBJ2-1, with no clear D. V lost 7 bases and J lost 2, with 6 bases in between. The CDR3 has 12 amino acids. CDR1 is ENHRY and CDR2 is SYGVKD in the germline V gene.